One T cell receptor beta chain is described in this entry. Antigen: not known. PCR amplification relied on 60 Vbeta primers (plus 13 Jbeta primers). Profiling relied on immunoSEQ multiplex PCR, and the TCRdb table lists in-frame clones only, not all of them. This sample's table has some 23,000 clones. The sample is drawn from a study of cytomegalovirus exposure and HLA in healthy donors. Study observations and caveats: Analyses of presence/absence relied on an assumption of roughly uniform sequencing depth across donors.

The CDR3 is 16 residues long. Germline loops: CDR1 SGHRS, CDR2 YFSETQ. The ends were cut back, 4 bases at V and 3 bases at J, with 20 bases in the middle. The donors gave bone marrow, and they were healthy. V is TRBV5-1 and J is TRBJ2-7; possibly TRBD1 for D (6 bases). The sequence was collected from a male donor in good health and CMV-seropositive. Material: PBMCs. DNA for the CDR3: TGCGCCAGCAGCGTAAACCGGGACACAAGAAACTACGAGCAGTACTTC. This sequence encodes CASSVNRDTRNYEQYF.